The rows below give T cell receptor beta chains drawn from one sample of a study of T cell repertoires in cytomegalovirus infection. These TCRs are of unknown antigen specificity. MiXCR, applied by TCRdb to the reads, yields one record per CDR3 protein. This table holds a few hundred thousand distinct CDR3 sequences, approximately 35% found once. The specimen was cultured PBMCs, collected from culture after CMV antigen stimulation. The source is a human donor in good health (CMV status not recorded). Some clones in this sample may be carry-over from other donors' samples. CDR3s include the opening cysteine and the closing phenylalanine or tryptophan. The D gene is left open where the match is weak. Clone size is shown for a subset of rows, as once, few, many or a class of expanded clone.

cdr3_length	v_call	j_call	d_call	clone_size	cdr3_nt	cdr3_aa
16	TRBV6-5	TRBJ2-3	TRBD2	-	TGTGCCAGCATGAGGGGGTTTCAAGCGGGGGCAGATACGCAGTATTTT	CASMRGFQAGADTQYF
16	TRBV24-1	TRBJ1-5	-	few	TGTGCCACCAGTGACTCCCGGGACCTTACTTATCAGCCCCAGCATTTT	CATSDSRDLTYQPQHF
13	TRBV12-3/TRBV12-4	TRBJ1-1	-	few	TGTGCCAGCAGTTTCCGGGGAATATCTGAAGCTTTCTTT	CASSFRGISEAFF
17	TRBV28	TRBJ2-3	TRBD1	-	TGTGCCAGCACCCGGGACAGGCAACTTCCTCGCACAGATACGCAGTATTTT	CASTRDRQLPRTDTQYF
16	TRBV6-1	TRBJ2-1	-	-	TGTGCCAGCAGTGAAGACCCAGGTACCCATTCTAACGAGCAGTTCTTC	CASSEDPGTHSNEQFF
12	TRBV28	TRBJ2-2	-	many	TGTGCCAGCCAATGGACGTTCGGGGAGCTGTTTTTT	CASQWTFGELFF
18	TRBV7-2	TRBJ2-1	TRBD2	-	TGTGCCAGCAGCTTTAGTGGGGCTAGCGGGCCTTTATACAATGAGCAGTTCTTC	CASSFSGASGPLYNEQFF
15	TRBV15	TRBJ1-3	-	-	TGTGCCACCAGCAGCCCCTGGATTGGGGATAACACCATATATTTT	CATSSPWIGDNTIYF
15	TRBV7-2	TRBJ1-5	-	many	TGTGCCAGCAGCTCTACGCAGGGTCGCAATCAGCCCCAGCATTTT	CASSSTQGRNQPQHF
15	TRBV11-3	TRBJ2-1	-	-	TGTGCCAGCACCCCTAGGGGGACTCCCTACAATGAGCAGTTCTTC	CASTPRGTPYNEQFF
15	TRBV7-2	TRBJ1-4	-	many	TGTGCCAGCAGCTGGCTCCGGGACAAGGAGGAAAAACTGTTTTTT	CASSWLRDKEEKLFF
15	TRBV28	TRBJ2-7	-	-	TGTGCCAGCAGTTTAGTATTAAGCCGCAACTACGAGCAGTACTTC	CASSLVLSRNYEQYF
14	TRBV6-2/TRBV6-3	TRBJ1-5	-	-	TGTGCCAGCAGCCCCCCCGGCTCCAATCAGCCCCAGCATTTT	CASSPPGSNQPQHF
12	TRBV20-1	TRBJ2-1	-	few	TGCAGTGCTAAGGACTCTCTTCTTGAGCAGTTCTTC	CSAKDSLLEQFF
17	TRBV28	TRBJ2-7	TRBD1	-	TGTGCCAGCAGCCCACCCACTTCTGCGACAGGGGTTAACGAGCAGTACTTC	CASSPPTSATGVNEQYF
15	TRBV6-5	TRBJ1-5	-	-	TGTGCCAGCAGCCGACGCCGCGGCGGCAATCAGCCCCAGCATTTT	CASSRRRGGNQPQHF
15	TRBV4-1	TRBJ2-1	-	-	TGCGCCAGCAGCCCCCTGGGCCAGAGACAAGATGAGCAGTTCTTC	CASSPLGQRQDEQFF
14	TRBV5-1	TRBJ2-2	-	-	TGCGCCAGCAGCTTAGAAAGCAATGCCGGGGAGCTGTTTTTT	CASSLESNAGELFF
17	TRBV7-9	TRBJ2-3	-	-	TGTGCCAGCAGCTTAGCGAGGCTAGCCTTATCTGTTGATACGCAGTATTTT	CASSLARLALSVDTQYF